This passage covers 5 T cell receptor beta chains from one sample sequenced in a study of T cell responses to AZD1222 COVID-19 vaccine. Here immunoSEQ multiplex PCR was the method, and the copy in TCRdb shows in-frame clones only, minus some. The sample contains 90,000 to 130,000 clones, about 90% of which appear only once. The sequencing used peripheral blood, collected on day 0 of AZD1222 vaccination. The source is an adult in good health.

This sequence joins TRBV2 and TRBJ2-5; D possibly corresponds to TRBD1 (5 bases). Per the germline V gene, CDR1 is SNHLY and CDR2 is FYNNEI. This CDR3 contains 15 residues. Trimming left V 7 bases short and J 3 bases short, with 18 bases between. The CDR3 nucleotides are TGTGCCAGCAATCACGGAGCAGGGTTTAAAGAGACCCAGTACTTC. Its translation is CASNHGAGFKETQYF.

CDR3 protein: CASSDRTDYEQYF. In DNA, the CDR3 is TGTGCCAGCAGTGACCGGACGGACTACGAGCAGTACTTC. The genes are TRBV6-1 and TRBJ2-7; D call uncertain. The CDR3 is 13 amino acids. Looked up from germline, CDR1 is MNHNS and CDR2 is SASEGT. V was cut by 3 bases and J by 3 bases, with 9 bases left in between.

CDR3 residues: CASSEAFPRQPQHF. In DNA, the CDR3 is TGCGCCAGCAGTGAGGCCTTTCCCCGTCAGCCCCAGCATTTT. J is TRBJ1-5 and V is TRBV10-2; the D is unclear. Germline CDR1 is WSHSY and CDR2 is SAAADI. The germline V and J ends were trimmed by 2 bases and 6 bases, with 11 bases remaining between them. This CDR3 has 14 residues.

V and J are TRBV3-1 (or the pseudogene TRBV3-2) and TRBJ1-6; perhaps TRBD1 as D (6 bases). The CDR3 is 16 residues long. Trimming removed 0 bases at V and 7 bases at J, with 13 bases between. Germline CDR1 reads LGHDT; CDR2 reads YNNKEL (reference sequence). The CDR3 loop is CASSQDRGARNSPLHF. The CDR3 bases are TGTGCCAGCAGCCAAGATAGGGGGGCAAGGAATTCACCCCTCCACTTT.

In DNA form, the CDR3 reads TGTGCCAGCAGTTACTCGGGGCGTACGGAAGCTTTCTTT. Its protein product is CASSYSGRTEAFF. The V gene is TRBV6-5, the J gene TRBJ1-1, with D perhaps TRBD1 (5 bases). Trimming left V 0 bases short and J 8 bases short, with 10 bases between. The CDR3 sequence is 13 residues long. CDR1 and CDR2 (germline): MNHEY, SVGAGI.